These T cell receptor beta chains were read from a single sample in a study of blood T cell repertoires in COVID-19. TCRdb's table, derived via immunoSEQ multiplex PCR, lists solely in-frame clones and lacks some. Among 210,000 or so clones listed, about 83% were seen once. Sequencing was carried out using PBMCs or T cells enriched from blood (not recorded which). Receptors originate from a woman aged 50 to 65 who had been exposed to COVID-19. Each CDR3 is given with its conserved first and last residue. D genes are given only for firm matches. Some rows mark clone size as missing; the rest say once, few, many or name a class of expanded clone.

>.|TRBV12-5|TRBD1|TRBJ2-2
TGTGCTAGTGGTTTGGCGGCAGGGGGCTGGACCGGGGAGCTGTTTTTT
CASGLAAGGWTGELFF
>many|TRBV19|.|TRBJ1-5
TGTGCCAGTAGTCTCTCCGGGGTTCGGGAAGGGCAGCCCCAGCATTTT
CASSLSGVREGQPQHF
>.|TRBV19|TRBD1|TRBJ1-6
TGTGCCAGTAACAACGACCGGACAGGGAGCTCCTATAATTCACCCCTCCACTTT
CASNNDRTGSSYNSPLHF
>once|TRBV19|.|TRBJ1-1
TGTGCCAGTGGGTCCAGGGCCAACATGAACACTGAAGCTTTCTTT
CASGSRANMNTEAFF
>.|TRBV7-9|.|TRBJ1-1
TGTGCCAGCAGCTTAGTTGGACTTATGAACACTGAAGCTTTCTTT
CASSLVGLMNTEAFF
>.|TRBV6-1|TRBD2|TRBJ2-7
TGTGCCAGCAGTGAAATAGCGGGGGGGCCGCGGAACGAGCAGTACTTC
CASSEIAGGPRNEQYF
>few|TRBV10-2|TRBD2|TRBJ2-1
TGCGCCAGCCGGGTAGCGGGGGGTGATGAGCAGTTCTTC
CASRVAGGDEQFF
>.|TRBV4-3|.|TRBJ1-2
TGCGCCAGCAGCCAAGAGACCAGGGCAGGCGGCTACACCTTC
CASSQETRAGGYTF
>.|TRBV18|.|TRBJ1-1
TGTGCCAGCTCAAACGGACAGAACACTGAAGCTTTCTTT
CASSNGQNTEAFF
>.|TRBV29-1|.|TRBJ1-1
TGCAGCGTTGGGGTACGGGGGGGGACTGAAGCTTTCTTT
CSVGVRGGTEAFF
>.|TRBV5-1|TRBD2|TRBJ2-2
TGCGCCAGCAGCTTGGAACCCAGCTGGGGGGGAACCGGGGAGCTGTTTTTT
CASSLEPSWGGTGELFF
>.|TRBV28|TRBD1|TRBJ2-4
TGTGCCAGCAGTTTTAGGGGACAGGGGACCATTCAGTACTTC
CASSFRGQGTIQYF
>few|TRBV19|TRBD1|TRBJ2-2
TGTGCCAGTAGTATGGGGACAGGCGCGAACACCGGGGAGCTGTTTTTT
CASSMGTGANTGELFF
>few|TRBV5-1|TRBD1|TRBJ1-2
TGCGCCAGCAGCCCCGGGGACAGCTATGGCTACACCTTC
CASSPGDSYGYTF
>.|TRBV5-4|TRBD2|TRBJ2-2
TGTGCCAGCAGCTTGGAACTAGCGGGGGGGACCGGGGAGCTGTTTTTT
CASSLELAGGTGELFF
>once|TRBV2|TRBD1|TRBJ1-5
TGTGCCAGCAGGGGGGGACAGGGGGCTAAACAGCCCCAGCATTTT
CASRGGQGAKQPQHF
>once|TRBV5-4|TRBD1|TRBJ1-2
TGTGCCAGCAGCTTCCTTCAGGGGGATGGCTACACCTTC
CASSFLQGDGYTF
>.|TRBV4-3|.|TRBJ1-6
TGCGCCAGCAGCCAAGATATACGGGGAGATTCACCCCTCCACTTT
CASSQDIRGDSPLHF
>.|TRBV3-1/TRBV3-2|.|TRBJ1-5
TGTGCCAGCAGCCCGGGACAATTGCAGCCCCAGCATTTT
CASSPGQLQPQHF
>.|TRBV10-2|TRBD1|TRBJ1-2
TGCGCCTCCCAAGGGGGCGGCAACTATGGCTACACCTTC
CASQGGGNYGYTF
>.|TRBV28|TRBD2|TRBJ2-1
TGTGCCAGCAGTTTATTCCCTTTGACTAGCGGGGGGTACAATGAGCAGTTCTTC
CASSLFPLTSGGYNEQFF
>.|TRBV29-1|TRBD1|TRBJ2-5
TGCAGCGTTCGACAGGGGCGAGAGACCCAGTACTTC
CSVRQGRETQYF
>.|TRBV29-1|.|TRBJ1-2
TGCAGCGTATATCGGGACACACGCTACACCTTC
CSVYRDTRYTF
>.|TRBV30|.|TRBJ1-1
TGTGCCTGGAGGAAAAGAGGGCACGACACTGAAGCTTTCTTT
CAWRKRGHDTEAFF
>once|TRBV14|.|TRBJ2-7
TGTGCCAGCAGCCAAGGTCAGGGTAGGTACGAGCAGTACTTC
CASSQGQGRYEQYF
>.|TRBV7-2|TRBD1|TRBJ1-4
TGTGCCAGCAGCTCGGGGGACAGGGGAAAAGATGAAAAACTGTTTTTT
CASSSGDRGKDEKLFF
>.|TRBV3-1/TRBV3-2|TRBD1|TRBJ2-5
TGTGCCAGCAGCCACGGGACAGTCCCCCAAGAGACCCAGTACTTC
CASSHGTVPQETQYF
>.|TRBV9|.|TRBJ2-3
TGTGCCAGCAGCCCCGAAGGCAGCCTAGGCACAGATACGCAGTATTTT
CASSPEGSLGTDTQYF
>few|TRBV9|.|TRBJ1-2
TGTGCCAGCAACCGCCCGCCAAGCCAAAATGGCTACACCTTC
CASNRPPSQNGYTF
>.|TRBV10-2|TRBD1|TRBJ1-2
TGCGCCAGCAGCCCACAGGGGACCTATGGCTACACCTTC
CASSPQGTYGYTF
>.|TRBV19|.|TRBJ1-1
TGTGCCAGTAGTATGGGGCAGGGGAACACTGAAGCTTTCTTT
CASSMGQGNTEAFF
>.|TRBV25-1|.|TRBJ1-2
TGTGCCAGCCCTAGATTAAACCGACAGGTGCTCGCTCGCCAAACCTTC
CASPRLNRQVLARQTF
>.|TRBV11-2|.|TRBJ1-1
TGTGCCAGCAGCTTAGATCGGGGGAGGGGCACTGAAGCTTTCTTT
CASSLDRGRGTEAFF
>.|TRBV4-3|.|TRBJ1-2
TGCGCCAGCAGCCAAGATGGGGTAGGGGCCGACGACTATGGCTACACCTTC
CASSQDGVGADDYGYTF
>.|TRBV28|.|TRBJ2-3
TGTGCCAGCTCTTCCCCGGGACTCTTAGATACGCAGTATTTT
CASSSPGLLDTQYF
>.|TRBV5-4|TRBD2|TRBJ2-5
TGTGCCACCAATAGCGGGGGGCTGCAAGAGACCCAGTACTTC
CATNSGGLQETQYF
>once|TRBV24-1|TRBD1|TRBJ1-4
TGTGCCACCAGTGATCCGGGACAGGGGGCTATTGAAAAACTGTTTTTT
CATSDPGQGAIEKLFF